This T cell receptor beta chain comes out of a study of blood T cells in healthy people across ages. Alongside a J-beta primer mix, a sample-barcoded 5' primer served in a second PCR lasting 7 to 11 cycles. From the 5' RACE reads, TCRdb called clonotypes with MiXCR, one entry per CDR3 protein. The sample carries 1.8 million or so distinct CDR3 sequences, roughly two fifths recorded once. CDR3 length: 15 amino acids. Trimming at V came to 4 bases and at J to 3 bases, leaving 4 bases not matched to a gene. Looked up from germline, CDR1 is LGHDT and CDR2 is YNNKEL (reference sequence). The sample consisted of blood. The clonotype comes from a human donor in good health. The genes are TRBV3-1 and TRBJ2-3, with TRBD1 matching 10 bases. The CDR3 sequence: CASSRDRGKTDTQYF. The DNA of the CDR3 is TGTGCCAGCAGCCGGGACAGGGGTAAGACAGATACGCAGTATTTT.